One and the same sample provided the 23 T cell receptor beta chains below, sequenced in a study of neurological immune-mediated disorders. A single record per CDR3 protein comes from TCRdb applying MiXCR to the 5' RACE reads. The sample includes 85,000 to 100,000 distinct CDR3 sequences, around 3.3% of them seen just once. Sample: PBMCs. The source is a young woman with multiple sclerosis.

This chain connects TRBV30 to TRBJ2-1, with TRBD2 matching over 8 bases. CDR1 is GTSNPN and CDR2 is SVGIG in the germline V gene (reference sequence). V trimming: 1 base; J trimming: 5 bases; junction bases outside the gene matches: 1. The CDR3 spans 13 residues. CDR3 sequence reads: CAWSEREHNEQFF. The CDR3 bases are TGTGCCTGGAGTGAGCGGGAGCACAATGAGCAGTTCTTC.

In its sample, this clonotype was seen many times. The chain joins TRBV19 to TRBJ1-2; the D is unclear. The germline V gene has CDR1 LNHDA and CDR2 SQIVND (reference sequence). V was pared by 6 bases and J by 4 bases, with 15 bases between. CDR3 length: 14 residues. The CDR3 is CASSLSPPTYGYTF. For the CDR3, the DNA is TGTGCCAGTAGCCTCTCACCACCAACCTATGGCTACACCTTC.

The rearrangement uses TRBV6-6 and TRBJ2-5, with D possibly being TRBD2 (5 bases). V was trimmed by 8 bases and J by 3 bases, leaving 13 bases between them. In germline, CDR1 is MNHNY, CDR2 SVGAGI (reference sequence). CDR3 length: 13 residues. As DNA, the CDR3 is TGTGCCAGCGGGGTTCACGGGGAAGAGACCCAGTACTTC. Amino acids: CASGVHGEETQYF.

This clonotype was seen many times. The V and J genes are TRBV3-1 and TRBJ1-5; no clear D gene. Germline V gives CDR1 LGHDT, CDR2 YNNKEL (reference sequence). V was trimmed by 0 bases and J by 4 bases, leaving 13 bases between them. There are 16 residues in the CDR3. The CDR3 reads CASSQDFGRGNQPQHF. CDR3 DNA sequence: TGTGCCAGCAGCCAAGATTTTGGTAGAGGGAATCAGCCCCAGCATTTT.

This clonotype was seen at least ten times. The rearrangement links TRBV6-5 to TRBJ1-2; 7 bases map to TRBD1. CDR1 and CDR2 (germline): MNHEY, SVGAGI. V lost 0 bases, J lost 5 bases, and 6 bases stayed unmatched. The CDR3 is 15 residues long. CDR3: CASSYSWDSQYGYTF. The CDR3 DNA follows: TGTGCCAGCAGTTACTCGTGGGACAGCCAATATGGCTACACCTTC.

This clonotype has a count of ten or more. V gene TRBV5-5 combines with J gene TRBJ2-7; TRBD1 matches 9 bases. V shed 5 bases, J shed 3 bases, and the junction held 9 bases outside the gene matches. The CDR3 length is 15 residues. Looked up from germline, CDR1 is SGHKS and CDR2 is YYEKEE (reference sequence). As DNA, the CDR3 is TGTGCCAGCAGACATACACCGGGACAGGGCTACGAGCAGTACTTC. Translated: CASRHTPGQGYEQYF.

This clonotype was found many times. Here the CDR3 reads CASSRIKTGVFSGANVLTF. The DNA for the CDR3 is TGTGCCAGCAGCCGGATTAAGACAGGGGTCTTTTCAGGGGCCAACGTCCTGACTTTC. V usage is TRBV7-3 and J usage is TRBJ2-6, with 8 bases identical to TRBD1. With V trimmed by 5 bases and J by 4 bases, 16 bases remained unmatched. CDR3 length: 19 residues. From germline, CDR1 is SGHTA and CDR2 FQGTGA.

This clonotype appeared many times. The V call is TRBV5-1, the J call TRBJ1-4; D uncertain. The length of the CDR3 is 15 residues. Germline CDR1 is SGHRS and CDR2 is YFSETQ. With 0 bases removed from V and 6 bases from J, the gap between germline ends came to 12 bases. The chain's CDR3 is CASSLAPGGDEKLFF. The CDR3, as DNA: TGCGCCAGCAGCTTGGCCCCAGGCGGCGATGAAAAACTGTTTTTT.

This clonotype has a count of ten or more. The gene calls are TRBV10-3 and TRBJ2-1; 11 nucleotides line up with TRBD2. J gave up 4 bases and V 10 bases, and 6 bases lay outside the gene matches. The CDR3 has 14 amino acids. CDR1 is ENHRY, CDR2 SYGVKD, per germline. Here the CDR3 DNA reads TGTGCCACCACTAGCGGGAGAGATTACAATGAGCAGTTCTTC. Translating gives CATTSGRDYNEQFF.

The sample holds many counts of this clonotype. The J gene is TRBJ2-6, the V gene TRBV2, with TRBD2 identical over 10 bases. The CDR3 sequence is 16 residues long. The junction had 3 bases not matched to a gene; V was cut back by 6 bases and J by 1 base. The germline CDR1 and CDR2 sequences are SNHLY and FYNNEI. CDR3 bases: TGTGCCAGCAGCGTAGCGGGGGGTTCTGGGGCCAACGTCCTGACTTTC. This codes for CASSVAGGSGANVLTF.

This clonotype was detected only a few times. V usage is TRBV12-3 or TRBV12-4 and J usage is TRBJ2-1, with D maybe TRBD2 (6 bases). This CDR3 has 13 residues. V was pared by 8 bases and J by 9 bases, with 17 bases between. CDR3 region: CASVSGPLGEQFF. The CDR3 nucleotides are TGTGCCAGCGTGAGCGGGCCCTTAGGTGAGCAGTTCTTC.

This clonotype came up many times. This rearrangement joins TRBV5-1 to TRBJ2-2; unclear D gene. The CDR3 sequence is 16 residues long. With 3 bases removed from V and 2 bases from J, the gap between germline ends came to 14 bases. The germline V gene encodes CDR1 SGHRS and CDR2 YFSETQ. Here the CDR3 reads CASSSQFLSNTGELFF. The CDR3 DNA is TGCGCCAGCAGCTCACAGTTCCTCTCTAACACCGGGGAGCTGTTTTTT.

This clonotype was detected ten times or more. The chain employs TRBV20-1 and TRBJ1-5; TRBD1 matches at 9 bases. Germline V lookup: CDR1 DFQATT, CDR2 SNEGSKA (reference sequence). This CDR3 is built from 16 residues. Trimming took 0 bases from V and 6 from J; bases not matched to a gene: 9. The chain's CDR3 is CSARDPGQGFSQPQHF. Written as DNA, the CDR3 is TGCAGTGCTAGAGATCCGGGACAGGGTTTTTCTCAGCCCCAGCATTTT.

The chain uses TRBV19 and TRBJ2-7, with 11 positions matching TRBD2. The V segment lost 2 bases and the J segment 3 bases; nucleotides outside the gene matches: 3. Germline CDR1 is LNHDA and CDR2 is SQIVND (reference sequence). The CDR3 length is 15 residues. DNA of the CDR3: TGTGCCAGTAGTATAACTAGCGGGAGTTACTACGAGCAGTACTTC. Amino acids: CASSITSGSYYEQYF.

In this sample, this clonotype turned up many times. CDR3 sequence (DNA): TGTGCCAGCAGACCAGGCAGGAGGACCTACGAGCAGTACTTC. This encodes CASRPGRRTYEQYF. The rearrangement uses TRBV6-5 and TRBJ2-7; possibly TRBD2 for D (5 bases). This CDR3 contains 14 residues. V was pared by 6 bases and J by 2 bases, with 14 bases between. From germline, CDR1 is MNHEY and CDR2 SVGAGI.

The CDR3 loop is CASSIGGGGYEQYF. Written as DNA, the CDR3 is TGTGCCAGCAGCATAGGGGGTGGGGGGTACGAGCAGTACTTC. The chain links TRBV7-8 to TRBJ2-7; D might be TRBD1 or TRBD2, each matching 6 bases. Deletions cut 5 bases from V and 4 bases from J, with 15 bases between. Germline CDR1 and CDR2: SGHVS and FQNEAQ. The CDR3 runs 14 residues.

This clonotype was recorded at least ten times. The chain recombines TRBV30 with TRBJ2-1; D is unclear. This CDR3 is 15 amino acids long. Trimming pared 3 bases from V and 0 bases from J, leaving 12 bases between. CDR1 GTSNPN and CDR2 SVGIG come from the germline V gene (reference sequence). CDR3 sequence reads: CAWSAGSISYNEQFF. The CDR3 DNA is TGTGCCTGGAGCGCCGGGTCTATCTCCTACAATGAGCAGTTCTTC. Full variable domain (missing parts from reference TRBV30 and TRBJ2-1): SQTIHQWPATLVQPVGSPLSLECTVEGTSNPNLYWYRQAAGRGLQLLFYSVGIGQISSEVPQNLSASRPQDRQFILSSKKLLLSDSGFYLCAWSAGSISYNEQFFGPGTRLTVL.

In its sample, this clonotype is medium-sized. This sequence joins TRBV4-3 and TRBJ2-1; 9 bases agree with TRBD2. The CDR3 is 16 amino acids. V lost 0 bases and J lost 2; bases outside the gene matches: 2. CDR1 is LGHNA and CDR2 is YSLEER in the germline V gene. The CDR3 region has the DNA TGCGCCAGCAGCCAAGATTGGACTAGCGCCTACAATGAGCAGTTCTTC. Translated: CASSQDWTSAYNEQFF.

This clonotype was observed at least ten times. This chain uses TRBV24-1 with TRBJ2-7; no firm D call. V was shortened by 3 bases and J by 0 bases, with 5 bases between the two germline ends. The CDR3 loop spans 13 amino acids. Germline CDR1 and CDR2: KGHDR and SFDVKD. The DNA of the CDR3 is TGTGCCACCAGTGATCCTCCCTCCTACGAGCAGTACTTC. Protein sequence: CATSDPPSYEQYF.

This clonotype was observed many times. CDR3 sequence reads: CASSLVGSVYEQFF. CDR3 bases: TGTGCCAGCAGCTTAGTGGGAAGCGTTTATGAGCAGTTCTTC. The chain combines TRBV7-2 with TRBJ2-1; no clear D gene. V was pared by 1 base and J by 8 bases, with 12 bases between. CDR3 length equals 14 residues. The germline V gene encodes CDR1 SGHTA and CDR2 FQGNSA.

This clonotype was seen many times. The V gene is TRBV20-1, the J gene TRBJ2-3; 9 bases are a match to TRBD1. Germline assignment: CDR1 DFQATT and CDR2 SNEGSKA (reference sequence). With V trimmed by 6 bases and J by 0 bases, 7 bases remained unmatched. The CDR3 is 15 amino acids. The CDR3 DNA is TGCAGTGCCAGCCGGGACAGGGCCAGCACAGATACGCAGTATTTT. It specifies CSASRDRASTDTQYF.

J is TRBJ2-1 and V is TRBV5-6; D uncertain. Germline lookup yields CDR1 SGHDT and CDR2 YYEEEE. Trimming stripped 2 bases from V and 0 bases from J, with 6 bases between. The CDR3 sequence is 14 residues long. CDR3 protein: CASSLWSSYNEQFF. The CDR3 DNA reads TGTGCCAGCAGCTTATGGAGCTCCTACAATGAGCAGTTCTTC.

Notes on this clonotype: A much larger clone sits a single nucleotide away, making a read error possible. V and J are TRBV6-2 or TRBV6-3 and TRBJ2-7; TRBD2 aligns across 7 bases. Germline lookup yields CDR1 MNHEY and CDR2 SVGEGT. The CDR3 runs to 11 residues. This CDR3 reads CDSSSQRGEYF. CDR3 DNA: TGTGACAGCAGTTCTCAGCGGGGAGAGTACTTC.